This TCR beta chain came from a study of cytomegalovirus exposure and HLA in healthy donors (dated by TCRdb to the late 2010s). Turning to the overall study: According to a later analysis, one platform produced both the roughly 110 validation repertoires and the 670 or so repertoires of the first cohort. The aim of the study was to test whether cataloging public T cell receptors could identify signatures of past pathogen exposure. The study combined high-throughput TCR immunosequencing, statistical association of individual TCRs with disease status, and machine learning to predict cytomegalovirus infection status. Besides the first cohort of 500 to 700 subjects, a separate validation cohort made up of over 100 different subjects was used. Study-wide conclusions, independent of this receptor: Three of the identified cytomegalovirus-associated TCR beta chains were confirmed in vitro to be specific for cytomegalovirus antigens. Cytomegalovirus status was reported to be diagnosed by the classifier with high specificity and sensitivity in both the original and validation cohorts. A later analysis had no HLA typing for the validation cohort, so co-occurrence there was scored across all 130 or so repertoires. Most TCR sequences were seen in very few donors, while some public TCRs were found in many individuals. In the study, some 160 TCR beta chains were listed as associated with cytomegalovirus. Of the cluster scores, 85% to 95% were above 0 in a later analysis, which found that TCRs clustered in the first cohort also tended to co-occur in the roughly 130 validation repertoires. The authors suggested that the approach could potentially be generalized to other disease states and immunological phenotypes.

As concerns this clone: Which antigen it targets is not known. One base away there is no much larger clone; base qualities are not given.

The donors belonged to the validation cohort of 90 to 150 subjects, which was separate from the roughly 670-subject first cohort. The library was made by the immunoSEQ multiplex PCR assay. Under the source paper's analysis protocol: A statistical classification framework was built for diagnosing cytomegalovirus status from the catalog of TCR beta chain sequences. TCRdb obtained this table from immuneACCESS and retained in-frame rearrangements with V and J assigned. These tables miss some clones; where compared with another copy, unresolved V genes account for less than half of the shortfall, and the remainder is unexplained. D and trimming were read from the DNA, whereas the V and J calls and clone size are those reported in that table. A total of hundreds of thousands of clones appear in this sample, roughly 87% of them only once. More than 10% of the sample belongs to the ten largest clones. As encoded in the germline V gene, CDR1 is MGHRA while CDR2 is YSYEKL. Taken from cysteine to phenylalanine, the CDR3 has 15 residues. CDR3 DNA only is kept here, 45 bases in frame from base 1. V is reduced by 1 base and J by 0 bases, leaving a spacing of 9 bases between them.

Source material: PBMCs. Recombination linked TRBV4-1 to TRBJ1-1, with the D gene uncertain. The TCR originated in a man between 18 and 35 years old in good health and CMV-seropositive. The encoded CDR3 is CASSQAPVLNTEAFF. The base sequence is TGCGCCAGCAGCCAAGCGCCGGTCCTGAACACTGAAGCTTTCTTT.